This T cell receptor (beta chain) emerged from a study of blood T cell repertoires in COVID-19. Study-wide context: T cells, B-cell-depleted T cells, or PBMCs supplied cDNA or gDNA.

In the original workflow: Reference gene primer amplification yielded estimated nucleated cell counts. TCRdb keeps only in-frame clones here, not all; method: immunoSEQ multiplex PCR. V and J calls and clone size are as listed in that table; D and trimming were resolved from the DNA. The table has under 150,000 clones, less than 80% seen once. V lost 4 bases, J lost 8 bases, and 5 bases stayed unmatched. Germline V lookup: CDR1 SGDLS, CDR2 YYNGEE. There are 13 residues in the CDR3. The TCR sequence derives from a man in his 60s with acute or convalescent COVID-19. The specimen was peripheral blood. The chain has TRBV9 and TRBJ2-1, with 8 positions matching TRBD1. CDR3 in DNA: TGTGCCAGCAGCACCGGACAGGGATATGAGCAGTTCTTC. Its translation: CASSTGQGYEQFF.